One sample yielded the 30 T cell receptor beta chains listed below, sequenced in a study of OX40 agonist ivuxolimab in advanced cancers. This table comes from immunoSEQ multiplex PCR, and its TCRdb copy is limited to in-frame clones, with some not included. The sample consists of some 140,000 clones, under 95% of them appearing once. The sample was CD4+ or CD8+ T cells sorted from blood, taken in a trial of the OX40 agonist ivuxolimab. These receptors were taken from an adult with an advanced solid tumor such as melanoma, head and neck, liver or kidney cancer.

The chain combines TRBV7-7 with TRBJ1-1; TRBD1 is a possible D gene (6 bases). The V end was cut by 1 base, the J end by 5 bases, with 20 bases between. The CDR3 is made up of 17 amino acids. Per germline, CDR1 SSHAT and CDR2 FNYEAQ (reference sequence). This CDR3 reads CASSLGPPRGKRTEAFF. The CDR3 coding sequence is TGTGCCAGCAGCTTAGGGCCCCCCAGGGGAAAACGGACTGAAGCTTTCTTT.

This clone has a single count. The V gene is TRBV28, the J gene TRBJ1-3; 9 bases are a match to TRBD1. The CDR3 has 15 residues. Trimming cost V 6 bases and J 2 bases; bases outside gene matches: 5. Germline CDR1 is MDHEN and CDR2 is SYDVKM. The CDR3 is CASSPWDRAGNTIYF. In DNA form, the CDR3 reads TGTGCCAGCAGCCCCTGGGACAGGGCTGGAAACACCATATATTTT.

The rearrangement uses TRBV7-3 and TRBJ2-3; TRBD1 aligns across 7 bases. Per germline, CDR1 SGHTA and CDR2 FQGTGA. This CDR3 region has 15 residues. The junction had 5 bases not matched to a gene; V was cut back by 5 bases and J by 0 bases. CDR3 protein: CASSLWTGSTDTQYF. DNA for the CDR3: TGTGCCAGCAGCCTCTGGACAGGTAGCACAGATACGCAGTATTTT. Full variable domain (missing parts from reference TRBV7-3 and TRBJ2-3): GAGVSQTPSNKVTEKGKYVELRCDPISGHTALYWYRQSLGQGPEFLIYFQGTGAADDSGLPNDRFFAVRPEGSVSTLKIQRTERGDSAVYLCASSLWTGSTDTQYFGPGTRLTVL.

This clone came up once. The chain has TRBV4-2 and TRBJ1-5; TRBD1 matches at 8 bases. Germline lookup yields CDR1 LGHNA and CDR2 YNFKEQ. Unmatched junction bases numbered 7, after V lost 4 bases and J lost 5 bases. The CDR3 has 15 residues. The CDR3: CASSPNPGGYQPQHF. The CDR3, as DNA: TGTGCCAGCAGCCCGAACCCAGGGGGCTATCAGCCCCAGCATTTT.

The chain has TRBV21-1 and TRBJ1-1. TRBV21-1 is reported as a pseudogene. The CDR3 spans 16 residues. In DNA form, the CDR3 reads TGTGCCAGCAGCAAAGGTGGGGGACGAGAGAACACTGAAGCTTTCTTT. Encoded protein: CASSKGGGRENTEAFF.

The chain links TRBV6-5 to TRBJ1-5; D is ambiguous. V lost 7 bases to trimming and J lost 1 base, with 8 bases between them. Germline assignment: CDR1 MNHEY and CDR2 SVGAGI. This CDR3 comprises 13 residues. CDR3 sequence reads: CASKGGSNQPQHF. CDR3 nucleotides: TGTGCCAGCAAGGGCGGAAGCAATCAGCCCCAGCATTTT.

This clone was found once. The chain employs TRBV6-4 and TRBJ1-2, with 9 bases that match TRBD1. The CDR3 spans 14 residues. Germline loops: CDR1 MRHNA, CDR2 SNTAGT. Trimming took 6 bases from V and 7 from J; bases not matched to a gene: 9. The CDR3 sequence: CASRATGGSSGYTF. As DNA, the CDR3 is TGTGCCAGCAGGGCGACAGGGGGTTCGTCTGGCTACACCTTC.

As for this clone: Relative to the germline gene, one junction end is altered; a read error may explain this. The V and J genes are TRBV27 and TRBJ2-1; D uncertain. Germline-derived CDR1 and CDR2 are MNHEY and SMNVEV (reference sequence). The CDR3 is 12 residues long. In DNA, the CDR3 is TGTGTCAGCAGAGGTTCTTACAATGAGCAGTTCTTC. Translated, it gives CVSRGSYNEQFF.

The chain joins TRBV28 to TRBJ1-5; 7 bases agree with TRBD1. Germline CDR1 and CDR2: MDHEN and SYDVKM. V lost 2 bases, J lost 1 base, and 5 bases stayed unmatched. The CDR3 runs to 16 residues. CDR3: CASSLPPGQSNQPQHF. Written as DNA, the CDR3 is TGTGCCAGCAGTTTACCACCGGGACAGAGCAATCAGCCCCAGCATTTT. The entire variable domain, with the rest obtained from reference TRBV28 and TRBJ1-5, is as follows: DVKVTQSSRYLVKRTGEKVFLECVQDMDHENMFWYRQDPGLGLRLIYFSYDVKMKEKGDIPEGYSVSREKKERFSLILESASTNQTSMYLCASSLPPGQSNQPQHFGDGTRLSIL.

This rearrangement joins TRBV6-1 to TRBJ2-5, with 8 bases fitting TRBD2. Trimming took 4 bases from V and 1 from J; bases not matched to a gene: 8. The germline gives CDR1 MNHNS, CDR2 SASEGT. The CDR3 has 16 residues. The CDR3 DNA sequence: TGTGCCAGCAGTGGCACTCGGGGGGGTCGCCAAGAGACCCAGTACTTC. It specifies CASSGTRGGRQETQYF.

The chain carries TRBV7-2 and TRBJ1-5; D call uncertain. Germline V gives CDR1 SGHTA, CDR2 FQGNSA. CDR3 length: 13 amino acids. V lost 5 bases, J lost 3 bases, and 8 bases lay in between. CDR3 bases: TGTGCCAGCAGCCTGGGCCTCAATCAGCCCCAGCATTTT. The encoded protein is CASSLGLNQPQHF.

The chain joins TRBV7-2 to TRBJ2-5, with D perhaps matching TRBD1 (6 bases). Trimming pared 1 base from V and 2 bases from J, leaving 14 bases between. CDR3 size: 16 residues. The germline gives CDR1 SGHTA, CDR2 FQGNSA. The CDR3 region is CASSLGDLRGQETQYF. For the CDR3, the DNA is TGTGCCAGCAGCTTAGGGGACCTAAGGGGGCAAGAGACCCAGTACTTC.

The chain recombines TRBV18 with TRBJ2-4, with D possibly being TRBD1 (5 bases). Germline V gives CDR1 KGHSH, CDR2 LQKENI. The CDR3 totals 15 residues. V was trimmed by 4 bases and J by 1 base, leaving 11 bases between them. CDR3 loop: CASSLQAGAKNIQYF. CDR3 nucleotides: TGTGCCAGCTCACTTCAGGCAGGGGCCAAAAACATTCAGTACTTC.

This rearrangement joins TRBV7-9 to TRBJ1-1; no reliable D call. Per the germline V gene, CDR1 is SEHNR and CDR2 is FQNEAQ (reference sequence). Deletions cut 1 base from V and 11 bases from J, with 17 bases between. This CDR3 is 14 amino acids long. The CDR3 nucleotides are TGTGCCAGCAGCTTAGTCGGGGTGGAAGATCGGGCTTTCTTT. Translating it yields CASSLVGVEDRAFF.

The chain combines TRBV13 with TRBJ1-2; no firm D call. V was pared by 4 bases and J by 4 bases, with 16 bases between. Germline V gene sequence: CDR1 PRHDT, CDR2 FYEKMQ (reference sequence). The CDR3 extends over 15 amino acids. The CDR3 DNA follows: TGTGCCAGCAGCTCTTCCTTTGTGGTTTTCTATGGCTACACCTTC. Protein: CASSSSFVVFYGYTF. The full variable domain, its missing parts supplied by reference TRBV13 and TRBJ1-2, is AAGVIQSPRHLIKEKRETATLKCYPIPRHDTVYWYQQGPGQDPQFLISFYEKMQSDKGSIPDRFSAQQFSDYHSELNMSSLELGDSALYFCASSSSFVVFYGYTFGSGTRLTVV.

The chain recombines TRBV28 with TRBJ1-1; D might be TRBD1 (5 bases). V dropped 2 bases and J dropped 7 bases, with 11 bases sitting between them. Germline-derived CDR1 and CDR2 are MDHEN and SYDVKM. This CDR3 has 13 amino acids. The CDR3 is CASSLDGGIEAFF. DNA for the CDR3: TGTGCCAGCAGTTTAGACGGGGGGATTGAAGCTTTCTTT.

The chain couples TRBV5-1 to TRBJ2-1; TRBD2 matches 13 bases. The CDR3 spans 22 residues. From germline, CDR1 is SGHRS and CDR2 YFSETQ. Unmatched junction bases numbered 18, after V lost 2 bases and J lost 1 base. CDR3 sequence reads: CASSFTLPEALAGGFSYNEQFF. The CDR3 DNA is TGCGCCAGCAGCTTTACCTTACCGGAGGCACTAGCGGGGGGGTTTTCCTACAATGAGCAGTTCTTC. Combining the CDR3 with reference TRBV5-1 and TRBJ2-1 gives the whole variable domain KAGVTQTPRYLIKTRGQQVTLSCSPISGHRSVSWYQQTPGQGLQFLFEYFSETQRNKGNFPGRFSGRQFSNSRSEMNVSTLELGDSALYLCASSFTLPEALAGGFSYNEQFFGPGTRLTVL.

The chain has TRBV11-1 and TRBJ1-1; D not certain. The CDR3 totals 14 residues. The ends were cut back, 1 base at V and 3 bases at J, with 9 bases in the middle. Germline V gene data show CDR1 as SGHAT and CDR2 as FQDESV (reference sequence). For the CDR3, the DNA is TGTGCCAGCAGCTTAGTGGCCCGCGACACTGAAGCTTTCTTT. Amino acid sequence: CASSLVARDTEAFF.

This chain joins TRBV7-8 and TRBJ2-7, with TRBD2 matching 13 bases. V trimming: 5 bases; J trimming: 2 bases; junction bases outside the gene matches: 9. The CDR3 runs to 17 residues. Looked up from germline, CDR1 is SGHVS and CDR2 is FQNEAQ. The CDR3 DNA is TGTGCCAGCAGCCGCGGACTAGCGGGGGCCAATCCCTACGAGCAGTACTTC. Protein: CASSRGLAGANPYEQYF.

This clone appeared once. CDR3 in DNA: TGTGCCAGCAGCAAAGAAGAGGTCGCCTACGAGCAGTACTTC. Encoded protein: CASSKEEVAYEQYF. The chain employs TRBV21-1 and TRBJ2-7; TRBD2, the table's D call, was not compared with the DNA. TRBV21-1 is given as a pseudogene. The CDR3 runs 14 residues.

CDR3 sequence reads: CASSIDGGNQPQHF. Written as DNA, the CDR3 is TGTGCCAGTAGTATAGATGGGGGCAATCAGCCCCAGCATTTT. This chain connects TRBV19 to TRBJ1-5; D gene uncertain. V was pared by 0 bases and J by 2 bases, with 5 bases between. Germline V gene data show CDR1 as LNHDA and CDR2 as SQIVND (reference sequence). This CDR3 comprises 14 residues.

The chain couples TRBV7-3 to TRBJ1-2; 10 positions agree with TRBD1. After removal of 5 bases from V and 3 bases from J, the junction contained 6 bases not matched to a gene. Per germline, CDR1 SGHTA and CDR2 FQGTGA. The CDR3 consists of 15 residues. CDR3 amino acids: CASSRQGAEDYGYTF. The CDR3 bases are TGTGCCAGCAGCCGACAGGGGGCGGAGGACTATGGCTACACCTTC.

As to this clone: The sample contains more than one DNA sequence encoding this CDR3. The V gene is TRBV5-4, the J gene TRBJ2-3, with a weak D call TRBD2 (6 bases). In germline, CDR1 is SGHNT, CDR2 YYREEE (reference sequence). Trimming left V 0 bases short and J 4 bases short, with 6 bases between. The CDR3 has 13 amino acids. The CDR3 loop reads CASSLGGADTQYF. DNA of the CDR3: TGTGCCAGCAGCTTGGGCGGGGCAGATACGCAGTATTTT.

V and J are TRBV6-5 and TRBJ2-5; a weak D match, TRBD1 (5 bases). The germline CDR1 and CDR2 sequences are MNHEY and SVGAGI. The CDR3 totals 15 residues. Trimming pared 10 bases from V and 5 bases from J, leaving 23 bases between. The CDR3 reads CATTVITGISETQYF. CDR3 nucleotide sequence: TGTGCCACGACAGTAATAACGGGCATCAGCGAGACCCAGTACTTC.

This rearrangement joins TRBV7-9 to TRBJ2-2; D gene ambiguous. Germline loops: CDR1 SEHNR, CDR2 FQNEAQ (reference sequence). The CDR3 has 14 residues. V dropped 1 base and J dropped 3 bases, with 6 bases sitting between them. Here the CDR3 reads CASSLGAYTGELFF. In DNA form, the CDR3 reads TGTGCCAGCAGCTTAGGGGCCTACACCGGGGAGCTGTTTTTT. Complete variable domain (other parts from reference TRBV7-9 and TRBJ2-2): DTGVSQNPRHKITKRGQNVTFRCDPISEHNRLYWYRQTLGQGPEFLTYFQNEAQLEKSRLLSDRFSAERPKGSFSTLEIQRTEQGDSAMYLCASSLGAYTGELFFGEGSRLTVL.

This clone has a single count. The rearrangement uses TRBV5-3 and TRBJ2-3, with 8 bases aligning to TRBD2. TRBV5-3 qualifies as an ORF whose function is uncertain. After removal of 4 bases from V and 1 base from J, the junction contained 14 bases not matched to a gene. There are 18 residues in the CDR3. CDR3 nucleotide sequence: TGTGCCAGAAGCCAAACTAGCGGAGTGTCCCCTGGCACAGATACGCAGTATTTT. Amino acid sequence: CARSQTSGVSPGTDTQYF.

The chain couples TRBV10-1 to TRBJ1-1; 9 positions agree with TRBD1. Germline CDR1 WNHNN, CDR2 SYGVQD (reference sequence). The CDR3 sequence is 15 residues long. Germline trimming cut 6 bases from V and 4 bases from J; bases unmatched to any gene: 9. The CDR3 region is CASRAGTGKRTEAFF. CDR3 nucleotides: TGCGCCAGCAGGGCCGGGACAGGGAAGCGCACTGAAGCTTTCTTT.

This chain joins TRBV19 and TRBJ2-1; perhaps TRBD2 as D (5 bases). V was cut by 1 base and J by 3 bases, with 10 bases left in between. CDR1 is LNHDA, CDR2 SQIVND, per germline (reference sequence). This CDR3 contains 15 residues. For the CDR3, the DNA is TGTGCCAGTAGTATAGTCGGGATTCACTACAATGAGCAGTTCTTC. Its protein is CASSIVGIHYNEQFF.

There are a few counts of this clone. Written as DNA, the CDR3 is TGTGCCTGGAGTCGATGGACAGGGAACACTGAAGCTTTCTTT. It codes for CAWSRWTGNTEAFF. This sequence joins TRBV30 and TRBJ1-1; the match to TRBD1 covers 7 bases. The germline V gene encodes CDR1 GTSNPN and CDR2 SVGIG (reference sequence). Trimming cost V 2 bases and J 1 base; bases outside gene matches: 4. There are 14 residues in the CDR3. The full variable domain, its missing parts supplied by reference TRBV30 and TRBJ1-1, is SQTIHQWPATLVQPVGSPLSLECTVEGTSNPNLYWYRQAAGRGLQLLFYSVGIGQISSEVPQNLSASRPQDRQFILSSKKLLLSDSGFYLCAWSRWTGNTEAFFGQGTRLTVV.

The chain carries TRBV10-2 and TRBJ1-2; D possibly corresponds to TRBD1 (5 bases). Germline V gene lookup returns CDR1 WSHSY and CDR2 SAAADI. This CDR3 has 14 amino acids. Between the trimmed V and J ends, which lost 2 bases and 3 bases, there was a span of 10 bases. The CDR3 region has the DNA TGCGCCAGCAGTGAGGGGTTAGGGGACTATGGCTACACCTTC. Amino acid sequence: CASSEGLGDYGYTF.